This passage covers 6 T cell receptor beta chains from one sample sequenced in a study of regulatory T cells in long-lasting Graves disease (dated by TCRdb to the early 2020s). Taken with the paper, the label for time point translates to: newly diagnosed GD, antithyroid drugs for less than 3 months. RNA was extracted from PBMCs in TRIzol for both TCR sequencing and RNA sequencing. Library prep was done by multiplex PCR. Sequencer: Illumina HiSeq 4000. iRepertoire HTBI primers and Arm-PCR amplification of CDR3 regions were used to construct TCR beta libraries. TCRdb took the public reads, trimmed them with fastp at Q25, ran MiXCR for clone calling and kept in-frame beta chains. Rows with a matching CDR3 protein are joined into one entry that keeps the most common DNA and genes. The sample has roughly 400,000 distinct CDR3 sequences on record, about a sixth of them singletons. The ten largest clones take up roughly 23% of the sample.

This sample was shared with a second study, whose subject was T cells in Graves' hyperthyroidism and ophthalmopathy.

This specimen was peripheral blood mononuclear cells (PBMCs), taken at new diagnosis, from a patient treated with antithyroid drugs. These receptors came from a woman younger than 30 with Graves disease. Donor details come from another sample of the same person, matched by shared clones.

In its sample, this clonotype was seen many times. This chain connects TRBV4-1 to TRBJ2-1, with 16 bases lining up with TRBD2. The germline CDR1 and CDR2 sequences are MGHRA and YSYEKL. This CDR3 is 16 amino acids long. V shed 3 bases, J shed 10 bases, and the junction held 6 bases outside the gene matches. The CDR3 DNA is TGCGCCAGCAGCCAGGGGACTAGCGGGAGGGCCAGGGAGCAGTTCTTC. It codes for CASSQGTSGRAREQFF.

The chain recombines TRBV4-3 with TRBJ2-7; 11 nucleotides match TRBD2. The CDR3 runs 15 residues. J lost 3 bases, V lost 0 bases, and 1 base had no gene match. CDR1 is LGHNA, CDR2 YSLEER, per germline. The CDR3 DNA reads as TGCGCCAGCAGCCAAGACGGGACTAGCGGCTACGAGCAGTACTTC. It specifies CASSQDGTSGYEQYF.

The sample holds a few counts of this clonotype. This rearrangement joins TRBV6-2 or TRBV6-3 to TRBJ2-1; TRBD1 matches at 7 bases. This CDR3 is 15 amino acids long. Unmatched junction bases numbered 11, after V lost 3 bases and J lost 9 bases. Germline CDR1 MNHEY, CDR2 SVGEGT. The CDR3 here is CASSYEGQSHGEQFF. The DNA for the CDR3 is TGTGCCAGCAGTTATGAGGGACAGAGCCATGGTGAGCAGTTCTTC.

This sequence joins TRBV7-2 and TRBJ2-7, with 10 nucleotides matching TRBD1. Per the germline V gene, CDR1 is SGHTA and CDR2 is FQGNSA. J was trimmed by 4 bases and V by 2 bases; bases with no gene match: 5. The CDR3 runs to 15 residues. This CDR3 reads CASSLLPGQGYEQYF. The CDR3 DNA sequence: TGTGCCAGCAGCTTATTGCCGGGACAGGGGTACGAGCAGTACTTC.

As concerns this clonotype: This likely traces to a read error, being one base from a far larger clone. This chain uses TRBV11-1 with TRBJ2-2; 11 bases fit TRBD2. The CDR3 runs 16 residues. Germline loops: CDR1 SGHAT, CDR2 FQDESV (reference sequence). The junction had 1 base not matched to a gene; V was cut back by 3 bases and J by 1 base. For the CDR3, the DNA is TGTGCCAGCAGCTTGGGACTAGCGGTGAACACCGGGGAGCTGTTTTTT. Protein: CASSLGLAVNTGELFF.

The chain couples TRBV6-2 or TRBV6-3 to TRBJ2-1; D not certain. This CDR3 spans 12 amino acids. CDR1 is MNHEY and CDR2 is SVGEGT in the germline V gene. Trimming cost V 4 bases and J 9 bases, with 10 bases left between them. In nucleotides, the CDR3 is TGTGCCAGCAGTTTAAACCAGGTTGAGCAGTTCTTC. Amino acid sequence: CASSLNQVEQFF.